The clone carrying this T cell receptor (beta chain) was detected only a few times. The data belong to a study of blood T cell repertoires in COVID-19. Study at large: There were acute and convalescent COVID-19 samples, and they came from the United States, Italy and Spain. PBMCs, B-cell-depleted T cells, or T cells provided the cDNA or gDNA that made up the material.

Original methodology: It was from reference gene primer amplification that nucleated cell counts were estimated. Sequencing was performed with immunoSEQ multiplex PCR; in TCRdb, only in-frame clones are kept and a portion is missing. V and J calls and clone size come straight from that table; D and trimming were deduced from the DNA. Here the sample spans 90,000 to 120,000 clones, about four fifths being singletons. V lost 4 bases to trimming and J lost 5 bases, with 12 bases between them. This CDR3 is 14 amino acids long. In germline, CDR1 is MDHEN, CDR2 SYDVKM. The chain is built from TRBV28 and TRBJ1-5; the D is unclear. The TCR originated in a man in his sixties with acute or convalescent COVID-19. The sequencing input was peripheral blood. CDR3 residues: CASSWRGRHQPQHF. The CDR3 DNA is TGTGCCAGCAGTTGGCGGGGAAGGCATCAGCCCCAGCATTTT.